One and the same sample provided the 26 T cell receptor beta chains below, sequenced in a study of CD8 T cells in Susac syndrome. A quantity of about 0.5 to 1 ug RNA underwent reverse transcription using random hexamers. TCRdb re-analysed the immunoSEQ multiplex PCR reads in MiXCR, keeping a single row per CDR3 protein. Of 110,000 or so distinct CDR3 sequences listed, 90% to 96% were seen once; the top ten hold 0.075% to 0.1%. The sample was CD4+ T cells from PBMCs. The source of these receptors is a human donor in good health.

V usage is TRBV2 and J usage is TRBJ2-4; D not certain. Trimming took off 4 bases at V and 3 bases at J, with 16 bases between the two ends. In germline, CDR1 is SNHLY, CDR2 FYNNEI. The CDR3 has 16 residues. The CDR3: CASSVIGSFDKNIQYF. The CDR3 DNA is TGTGCCAGCAGTGTCATTGGTTCTTTCGACAAAAACATTCAGTACTTC. Full variable domain (missing parts from reference TRBV2 and TRBJ2-4): EPEVTQTPSHQVTQMGQEVILRCVPISNHLYFYWYRQILGQKVEFLVSFYNNEISEKSEIFDDQFSVERPDGSNFTLKIRSTKLEDSAMYFCASSVIGSFDKNIQYFGAGTRLSVL.

This clonotype has only one observation. The V and J genes are TRBV5-1 and TRBJ2-3; D could derive from TRBD1 or TRBD2 (5 bases each). V lost 4 bases to trimming and J lost 3 bases, with 15 bases between them. Per the germline V gene, CDR1 is SGHRS and CDR2 is YFSETQ. This CDR3 region has 15 residues. CDR3 coding DNA: TGCGCCAGCAGCCCCGGTGGGGGTACTACAGATACGCAGTATTTT. This sequence encodes CASSPGGGTTDTQYF. Full variable domain (outside the CDR3, taken from reference TRBV5-1 and TRBJ2-3): KAGVTQTPRYLIKTRGQQVTLSCSPISGHRSVSWYQQTPGQGLQFLFEYFSETQRNKGNFPGRFSGRQFSNSRSEMNVSTLELGDSALYLCASSPGGGTTDTQYFGPGTRLTVL.

The rearrangement joins TRBV2 to TRBJ1-5; 10 nucleotides align to TRBD1. The CDR3 runs 18 residues. In germline, CDR1 is SNHLY, CDR2 FYNNEI. Losses at the gene ends were 5 bases for V and 1 base for J; bases not matched to a gene: 11. The CDR3, as DNA: TGTGCCAGCAGTTTCCGCCGGGACAGGGGAGGGAGCAATCAGCCCCAGCATTTT. Its protein is CASSFRRDRGGSNQPQHF.

The chain is built from TRBV24-1 and TRBJ2-7; possible D gene TRBD2, 5 bases. Germline lookup yields CDR1 KGHDR and CDR2 SFDVKD. Deletions cut 4 bases from V and 4 bases from J, with 10 bases between. The CDR3 is made up of 13 amino acids. CDR3 nucleotides: TGTGCCACCAGTGACCCGAGGGATTACGAGCAGTACTTC. It codes for CATSDPRDYEQYF.

For the CDR3, the DNA is TGTGCCATCAGTGACCCCGGGGGGACAGGAGGCAGAAATCAGCCCCAGCATTTT. It specifies CAISDPGGTGGRNQPQHF. The gene calls are TRBV10-3 and TRBJ1-5; 8 bases are a match to TRBD1. Germline CDR1 and CDR2: ENHRY and SYGVKD. This CDR3 spans 18 amino acids. V trimming: 3 bases; J trimming: 4 bases; junction bases outside the gene matches: 14.

The gene calls are TRBV7-2 and TRBJ2-7; 9 bases fit TRBD2. The ends lost 3 bases at V and 2 bases at J; junction bases unmatched: 5. Germline values: CDR1 SGHTA, CDR2 FQGNSA. The CDR3 is 15 residues long. This CDR3 reads CASSFGLAQTYEQYF. The CDR3 bases are TGTGCCAGCAGCTTCGGACTAGCGCAAACCTACGAGCAGTACTTC.

The J gene is TRBJ2-3, the V gene TRBV29-1; D may correspond to TRBD1 or TRBD2 (7 bases each). The CDR3 has 13 residues. Germline values: CDR1 SQVTM, CDR2 ANQGSEA. Between the trimmed V and J ends, which lost 3 bases and 5 bases, there was a span of 12 bases. The CDR3 sequence is CSVESRGGDTQYF. The CDR3 DNA is TGCAGCGTTGAGTCCAGGGGGGGAGATACGCAGTATTTT.

V usage is TRBV23-1 and J usage is TRBJ2-5; TRBD1 agrees at 9 bases. TRBV23-1 is reported as an ORF; its role is uncertain. Germline trimming cut 3 bases from V and 2 bases from J; bases unmatched to any gene: 7. The CDR3 spans 16 residues. Here the CDR3 reads CASSHWGQGGQETQYF. The CDR3 nucleotides are TGCGCCAGCAGTCATTGGGGACAGGGAGGACAAGAGACCCAGTACTTC.

This chain connects TRBV2 to TRBJ2-2; D remains ambiguous. This CDR3 region has 14 residues. Germline CDR1 and CDR2: SNHLY and FYNNEI. Trimming removed 0 bases at V and 5 bases at J, with 7 bases between. The CDR3 DNA reads TGTGCCAGCAGTGAAGCAGTACAGACCGGGGAGCTGTTTTTT. This gives the protein CASSEAVQTGELFF.

The V gene is TRBV21-1, the J gene TRBJ1-2. TRBV21-1 is a pseudogene segment. The CDR3 covers 16 residues. The CDR3 DNA is TGTGCCAGCAGCATAGCCCTTTCGCCGGAGGCCGGTGGCTACACCTTC. Translating it yields CASSIALSPEAGGYTF.

The gene calls are TRBV27 and TRBJ2-7, with D maybe TRBD1 (6 bases). Deletions cut 6 bases from V and 1 base from J, with 13 bases between. Per the germline V gene, CDR1 is MNHEY and CDR2 is SMNVEV (reference sequence). The CDR3 has 14 amino acids. The chain's CDR3 is CASRLGQTSYEQYF. CDR3 DNA: TGTGCCAGCAGGCTTGGACAGACGTCCTACGAGCAGTACTTC.

V and J are TRBV7-9 and TRBJ2-7; D might be TRBD1 or TRBD2, each matching 5 bases. There are 14 residues in the CDR3. V was trimmed by 3 bases and J by 6 bases, leaving 15 bases between them. Looked up from germline, CDR1 is SEHNR and CDR2 is FQNEAQ (reference sequence). This CDR3 is CASSLGTGIPEQYF. CDR3 sequence (DNA): TGTGCCAGCAGCTTGGGGACGGGTATCCCCGAGCAGTACTTC.

V usage is TRBV7-2 and J usage is TRBJ1-2; tentative D call: TRBD1 (6 bases). V was pared by 1 base and J by 6 bases, with 12 bases between. Germline assignment: CDR1 SGHTA and CDR2 FQGNSA. The CDR3 is 14 amino acids. Here the CDR3 DNA reads TGTGCCAGCAGCTTAGGTGTAGGGGGTGATGGCTACACCTTC. Translating gives CASSLGVGGDGYTF.

V gene TRBV4-2 combines with J gene TRBJ1-5; no reliable D call. This CDR3 region has 15 residues. Germline V gene lookup returns CDR1 LGHNA and CDR2 YNFKEQ. V shed 0 bases and J shed 2 bases, with 8 bases lying between them. DNA for the CDR3: TGTGCCAGCAGCCAAGATACAAGGGGCAATCAGCCCCAGCATTTT. Protein sequence: CASSQDTRGNQPQHF.

This clonotype was detected only a few times. The V and J genes are TRBV7-2 and TRBJ2-7; TRBD2 matches at 11 bases. With 5 bases clipped from V and 0 bases from J, the junction kept 3 bases outside the gene matches. The germline gives CDR1 SGHTA, CDR2 FQGNSA. The CDR3 loop spans 15 amino acids. Here the CDR3 reads CASSHGTSGSYEQYF. In nucleotides, the CDR3 is TGTGCCAGCAGCCATGGGACTAGCGGCTCCTACGAGCAGTACTTC.

This sequence joins TRBV29-1 and TRBJ1-1, with 7 bases lining up with TRBD1. Trimming at V came to 8 bases and at J to 1 base, leaving 7 bases not matched to a gene. The V gene's germline CDR1 is SQVTM and CDR2 ANQGSEA. The CDR3 is 13 amino acids. The CDR3 DNA is TGCAGCCTTAGACAGGGACAGAACACTGAAGCTTTCTTT. It translates to CSLRQGQNTEAFF.

This clonotype was observed a handful of times. The chain carries TRBV2 and TRBJ2-7, with 8 bases that match TRBD1. V shed 6 bases, J shed 5 bases, and the junction held 6 bases outside the gene matches. This CDR3 spans 13 amino acids. Germline CDR1 reads SNHLY; CDR2 reads FYNNEI. The CDR3 region has the DNA TGTGCCAGCAGAGGACAGGGAGTTAACGAGCAGTACTTC. It encodes CASRGQGVNEQYF.

The genes are TRBV4-1 and TRBJ1-1, with D maybe TRBD1 (5 bases). CDR1 MGHRA and CDR2 YSYEKL come from the germline V gene. The CDR3 contains 14 residues. V was trimmed by 3 bases and J by 8 bases, leaving 16 bases between them. The CDR3 DNA sequence: TGCGCCAGCAGCCATGAGTGGACACGTACGGAAGCTTTCTTT. Translating gives CASSHEWTRTEAFF.

This chain connects TRBV2 to TRBJ2-5, with D unresolved. The CDR3 loop spans 15 amino acids. From germline, CDR1 is SNHLY and CDR2 FYNNEI. V was shortened by 7 bases and J by 2 bases, with 17 bases between the two germline ends. The CDR3 sequence is CASKLVGGVQETQYF. The CDR3 DNA sequence: TGTGCCAGCAAACTTGTCGGTGGGGTGCAAGAGACCCAGTACTTC. The full variable domain, in which reference TRBV2 and TRBJ2-5 provide the parts outside the CDR3, is EPEVTQTPSHQVTQMGQEVILRCVPISNHLYFYWYRQILGQKVEFLVSFYNNEISEKSEIFDDQFSVERPDGSNFTLKIRSTKLEDSAMYFCASKLVGGVQETQYFGPGTRLLVL.

The chain has TRBV27 and TRBJ2-3; no clear D gene. Trimming removed 4 bases from V and 4 bases from J, with 6 bases in between. The CDR3 has 12 residues. Germline CDR1 is MNHEY and CDR2 is SMNVEV (reference sequence). The CDR3 loop is CASSSRADTQYF. In DNA, the CDR3 is TGTGCCAGCAGTTCAAGGGCAGATACGCAGTATTTT.

The chain has TRBV30 and TRBJ2-3; 9 bases are a match to TRBD1. V shed 8 bases, J shed 4 bases, and the junction held 13 bases outside the gene matches. The CDR3 runs 15 residues. CDR1 is GTSNPN and CDR2 is SVGIG in the germline V gene (reference sequence). CDR3 residues: CAGKLGTGWSDTQYF. The CDR3 DNA sequence: TGTGCCGGGAAACTTGGGACAGGGTGGTCAGATACGCAGTATTTT.

The V call is TRBV27, the J call TRBJ1-1; 7 nucleotides match TRBD1. Trimming removed 6 bases from V and 0 bases from J; junction bases left unmatched: 7. Germline CDR1 and CDR2: MNHEY and SMNVEV (reference sequence). This CDR3 comprises 15 residues. CDR3 bases: TGTGCCAGCAGAAGGGGACAGATCATGAACACTGAAGCTTTCTTT. This gives the protein CASRRGQIMNTEAFF.

The chain couples TRBV20-1 to TRBJ2-3, with 10 bases identical to TRBD2. This CDR3 spans 13 amino acids. V lost 5 bases, J lost 6 bases, and 5 bases stayed unmatched. Germline-derived CDR1 and CDR2 are DFQATT and SNEGSKA (reference sequence). The CDR3 loop is CSAWSGGVDTQYF. The CDR3 DNA is TGCAGTGCTTGGAGCGGGGGGGTTGATACGCAGTATTTT.

Of note for this clonotype: A junction end diverges from the germline sequence, so it may reflect a read error. J is TRBJ2-3 and V is TRBV5-6; a weak D match, TRBD1 (6 bases). Germline CDR1 is SGHDT and CDR2 is YYEEEE. The CDR3 runs to 14 residues. CDR3 sequence (DNA): TGTGCAAGCAGCTTACAGGGTAGTGGAGATACGCAGTATTTT. As protein: CASSLQGSGDTQYF.

CDR3 region: CASSLGRGAGELFF. As DNA, the CDR3 is TGTGCCAGCAGTTTAGGCAGGGGTGCTGGGGAGCTGTTTTTT. This sequence joins TRBV12-3 or TRBV12-4 and TRBJ2-2, with TRBD1 as a possible D gene (6 bases). The CDR3 spans 14 residues. The V end was cut by 1 base, the J end by 8 bases, with 11 bases between.

This chain uses TRBV7-8 with TRBJ2-1; D is unresolved. The CDR3 length is 15 residues. V lost 5 bases, J lost 2 bases, and 13 bases lay in between. Germline CDR1 is SGHVS and CDR2 is FQNEAQ. The CDR3 nucleotides read TGTGCCAGCAGCGCACGAGCGAGCCCCTACAATGAGCAGTTCTTC. It encodes CASSARASPYNEQFF.